This TCR beta chain was captured in a study of cytomegalovirus exposure and HLA in healthy donors. Study-level information: Of roughly 400 genotyped donors, about 81% clustered with self-reported Caucasian donors. Study results and caveats: Researchers had no immune exposure information except CMV serostatus available. Diagnosis of cytomegalovirus status made by the classifier reportedly showed high specificity and sensitivity. A later analysis found that most CMV-associated TCR beta chains appeared HLA-restricted.

On this clone: Its cognate antigen is unknown.

This PCR relied on a set of 60 Vbeta primers and 13 Jbeta primers. This table comes from immunoSEQ multiplex PCR, and its TCRdb copy is limited to in-frame clones, with some not included. The profile shows 140,000 to 150,000 clones, around 82% of them singletons. The V gene's germline CDR1 is SGDLS and CDR2 YYNGEE. The CDR3 spans 15 residues. V was clipped by 3 bases and J by 8 bases; unmatched bases: 8. The V gene is TRBV9, the J gene TRBJ1-4, with TRBD1 matching 9 bases. This clonotype was sampled from a female donor in good health and CMV-seronegative. The sequenced sample was PBMCs. The CDR3 DNA is TGTGCCAGCAGCGCAACAGGGGGCAAAGACGAAAAACTGTTTTTT. It is translated as CASSATGGKDEKLFF.